The T cell receptor (beta chain) under discussion was sequenced for a study of T cells in Graves' hyperthyroidism and ophthalmopathy. Whole-study context: The initial diagnosis was the point when peripheral blood was collected, ahead of any treatment.

This clonotype was recorded many times. Looked up from germline, CDR1 is LNHDA and CDR2 is SQIVND (reference sequence). Trimming left V 6 bases short and J 2 bases short, with 17 bases between. This CDR3 has 15 amino acids. Each diagnosis was grounded in clinical symptoms, serum thyroxine and TRAb, thyroid ultrasound, and orbital computed tomography. Out of approximately 9.9 ml of fresh peripheral blood came the PBMCs. TCR beta CDR3 regions were amplified from RNA transcripts. HTBI primers were the set used in a first-round RT-PCR of the TCR CDR3. TCRdb ran MiXCR on the multiplex PCR reads and lists one entry per CDR3 protein. The sample shows 410,000 or so distinct CDR3 sequences, 14% to 15% of them seen only once.

The V call is TRBV19, the J call TRBJ2-7; D is possibly TRBD1 (6 bases). The sequence came from a man aged 18-30 years with Graves' ophthalmopathy. Sequencing was done on a sample of blood. The CDR3 DNA reads TGTGCCAGTAGGGGGACACCGGGTAGTGCCTACGAGCAGTACTTC. Translated: CASRGTPGSAYEQYF.